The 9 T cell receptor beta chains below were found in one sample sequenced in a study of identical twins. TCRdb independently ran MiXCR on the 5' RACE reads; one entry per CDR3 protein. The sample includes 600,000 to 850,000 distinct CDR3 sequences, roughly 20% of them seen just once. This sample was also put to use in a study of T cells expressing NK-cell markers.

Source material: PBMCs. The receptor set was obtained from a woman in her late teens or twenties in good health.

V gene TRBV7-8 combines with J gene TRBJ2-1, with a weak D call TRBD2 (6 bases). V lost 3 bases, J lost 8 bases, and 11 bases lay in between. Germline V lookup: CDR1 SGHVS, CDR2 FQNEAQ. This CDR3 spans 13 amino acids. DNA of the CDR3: TGTGCCAGCAGCTTGGTTGGGACTGATGAGCAGTTCTTC. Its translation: CASSLVGTDEQFF. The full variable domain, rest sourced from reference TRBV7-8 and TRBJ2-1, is GAGVSQSPRYKVAKRGQDVALRCDPISGHVSLFWYQQALGQGPEFLTYFQNEAQLDKSGLPSDRFFAERPEGSVSTLKIQRTQQEDSAVYLCASSLVGTDEQFFGPGTRLTVL.

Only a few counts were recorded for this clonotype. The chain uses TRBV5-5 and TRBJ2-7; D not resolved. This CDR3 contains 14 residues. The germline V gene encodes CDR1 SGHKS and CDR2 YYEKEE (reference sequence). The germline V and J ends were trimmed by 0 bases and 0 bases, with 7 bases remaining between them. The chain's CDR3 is CASSLEPDSYEQYF. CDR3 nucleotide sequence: TGTGCCAGCAGCTTGGAGCCCGACTCCTACGAGCAGTACTTC.

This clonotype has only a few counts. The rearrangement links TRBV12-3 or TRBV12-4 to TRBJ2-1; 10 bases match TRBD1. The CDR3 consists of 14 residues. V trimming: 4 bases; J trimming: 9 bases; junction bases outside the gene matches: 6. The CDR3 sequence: CASSWDRGTAEQFF. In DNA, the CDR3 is TGTGCCAGCAGTTGGGACAGGGGTACGGCTGAGCAGTTCTTC.

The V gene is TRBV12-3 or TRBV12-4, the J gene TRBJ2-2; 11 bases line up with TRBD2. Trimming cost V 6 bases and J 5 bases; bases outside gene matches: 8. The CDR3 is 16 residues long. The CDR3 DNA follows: TGTGCCAGCAGGACTCCACTAGCGGGGGATACCGGGGAGCTGTTTTTT. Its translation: CASRTPLAGDTGELFF.

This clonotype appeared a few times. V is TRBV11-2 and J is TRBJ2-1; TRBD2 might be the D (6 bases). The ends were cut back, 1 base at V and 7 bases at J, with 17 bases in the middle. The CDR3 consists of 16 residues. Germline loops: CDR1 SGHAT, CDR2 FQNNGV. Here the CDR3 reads CASSLVGGTGWNEQFF. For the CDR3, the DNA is TGTGCCAGCAGCTTAGTGGGTGGGACTGGGTGGAATGAGCAGTTCTTC.

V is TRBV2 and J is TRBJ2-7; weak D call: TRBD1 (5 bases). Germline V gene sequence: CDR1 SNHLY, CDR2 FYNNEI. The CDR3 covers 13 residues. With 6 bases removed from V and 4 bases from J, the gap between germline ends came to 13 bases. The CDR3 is CASRVREPYEQYF. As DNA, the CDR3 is TGTGCCAGCAGGGTCAGGGAACCATACGAGCAGTACTTC.

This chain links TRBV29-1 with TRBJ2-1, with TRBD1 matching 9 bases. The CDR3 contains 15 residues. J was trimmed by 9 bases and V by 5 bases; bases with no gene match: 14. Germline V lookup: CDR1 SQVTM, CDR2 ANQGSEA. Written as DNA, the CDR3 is TGCAGCGTTCAGGGAATGGACAGGGGTGGTGGTGAGCAGTTCTTC. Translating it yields CSVQGMDRGGGEQFF.

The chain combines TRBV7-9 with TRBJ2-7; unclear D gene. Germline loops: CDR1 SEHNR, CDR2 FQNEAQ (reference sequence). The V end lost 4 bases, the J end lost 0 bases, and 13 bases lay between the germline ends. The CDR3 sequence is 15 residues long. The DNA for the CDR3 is TGTGCCAGCAGCTCCTACCTGGGCCGCTCCTACGAGCAGTACTTC. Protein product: CASSSYLGRSYEQYF.

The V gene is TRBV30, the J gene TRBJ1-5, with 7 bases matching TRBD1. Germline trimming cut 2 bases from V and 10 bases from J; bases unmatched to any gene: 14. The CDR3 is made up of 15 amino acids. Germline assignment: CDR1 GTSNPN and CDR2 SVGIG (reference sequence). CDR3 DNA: TGTGCCTGGAGTCCTGGGACAGTACCATGGGGACCCCAGCATTTT. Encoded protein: CAWSPGTVPWGPQHF.